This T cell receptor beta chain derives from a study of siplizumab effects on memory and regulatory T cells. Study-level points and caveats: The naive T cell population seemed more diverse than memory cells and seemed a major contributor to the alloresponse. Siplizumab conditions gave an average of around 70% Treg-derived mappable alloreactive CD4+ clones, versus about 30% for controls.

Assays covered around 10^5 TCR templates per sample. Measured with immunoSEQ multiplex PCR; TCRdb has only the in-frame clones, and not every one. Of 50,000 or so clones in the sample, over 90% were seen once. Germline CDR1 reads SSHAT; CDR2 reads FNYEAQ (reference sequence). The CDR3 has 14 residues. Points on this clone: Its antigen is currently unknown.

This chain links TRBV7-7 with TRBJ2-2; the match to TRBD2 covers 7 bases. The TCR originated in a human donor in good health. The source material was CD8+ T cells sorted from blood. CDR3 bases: TGTGCTAGCGTGGCTAGCGGAAACACCGGGGAGCTGTTTTTT. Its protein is CASVASGNTGELFF.